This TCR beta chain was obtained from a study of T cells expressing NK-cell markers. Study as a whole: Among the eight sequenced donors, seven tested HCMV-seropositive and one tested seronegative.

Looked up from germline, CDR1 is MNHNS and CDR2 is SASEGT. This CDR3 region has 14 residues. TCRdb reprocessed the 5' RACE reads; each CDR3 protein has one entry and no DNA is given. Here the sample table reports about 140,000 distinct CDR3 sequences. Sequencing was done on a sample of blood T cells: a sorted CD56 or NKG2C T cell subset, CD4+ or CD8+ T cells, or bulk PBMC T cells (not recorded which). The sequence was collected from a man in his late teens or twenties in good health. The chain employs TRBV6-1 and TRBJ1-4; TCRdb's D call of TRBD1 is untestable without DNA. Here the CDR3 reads CASMDRGTNEKLFF.